The sequence of this T cell receptor beta chain was determined in a study of T cell responses to AZD1222 COVID-19 vaccine. Study observations and caveats: Reportedly, nearly half of unique spike TCRs recognized epitopes outside B.1.351/B.1.1.7 mutations. Seropositive status at baseline applied to only five to seven AZD1222 recipients.

In the case of this clone: Its antigen is not identified.

The method was immunoSEQ multiplex PCR; TCRdb's version includes in-frame clones alone and lacks a portion of them. The repertoire has 95,000 to 150,000 clones, 80% to 90% of them found once; the top ten carry approximately 3.3%. V lost 0 bases and J 0 bases, leaving 12 bases between the germline ends. CDR1 and CDR2 (germline): LGHNA, YNFKEQ. The CDR3 is 16 residues long. The rearrangement uses TRBV4-2 and TRBJ2-7; TRBD1 might be the D (6 bases). This receptor was taken from an adult in good health. Here the sequenced sample was peripheral blood, taken on day 0 of AZD1222 vaccination. The CDR3 here is CASSQDMGASSYEQYF. DNA of the CDR3: TGTGCCAGCAGCCAAGATATGGGGGCGAGCTCCTACGAGCAGTACTTC.